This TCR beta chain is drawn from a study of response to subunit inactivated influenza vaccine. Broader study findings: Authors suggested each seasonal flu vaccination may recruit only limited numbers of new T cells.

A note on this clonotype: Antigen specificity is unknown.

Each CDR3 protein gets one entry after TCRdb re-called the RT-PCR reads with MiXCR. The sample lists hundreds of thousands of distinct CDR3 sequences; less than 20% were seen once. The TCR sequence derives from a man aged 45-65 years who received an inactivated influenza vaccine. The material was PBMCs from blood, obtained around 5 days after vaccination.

CDR3 loop: CSASLPSGSFGTDTQYF. In DNA form, the CDR3 reads TGCAGTGCTAGTTTGCCTAGCGGGAGCTTTGGCACAGATACGCAGTATTTT. V gene TRBV20-1 combines with J gene TRBJ2-3; 10 bases match TRBD2. The CDR3 length is 17 residues. Trimming at V came to 3 bases and at J to 1 base, leaving 10 bases not matched to a gene. Looked up from germline, CDR1 is DFQATT and CDR2 is SNEGSKA (reference sequence).